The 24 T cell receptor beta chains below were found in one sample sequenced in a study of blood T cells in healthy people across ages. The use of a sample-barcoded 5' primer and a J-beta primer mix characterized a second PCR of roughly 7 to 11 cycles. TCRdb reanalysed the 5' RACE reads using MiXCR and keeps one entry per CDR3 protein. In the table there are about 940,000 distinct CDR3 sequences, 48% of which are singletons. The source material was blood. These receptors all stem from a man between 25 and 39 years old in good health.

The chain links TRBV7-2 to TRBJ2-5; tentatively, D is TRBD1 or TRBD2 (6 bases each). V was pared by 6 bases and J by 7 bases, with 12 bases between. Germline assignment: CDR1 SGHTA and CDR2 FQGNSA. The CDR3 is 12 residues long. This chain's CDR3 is CASRIPGATQYF. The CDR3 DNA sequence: TGTGCCAGCAGGATCCCGGGGGCGACCCAGTACTTC.

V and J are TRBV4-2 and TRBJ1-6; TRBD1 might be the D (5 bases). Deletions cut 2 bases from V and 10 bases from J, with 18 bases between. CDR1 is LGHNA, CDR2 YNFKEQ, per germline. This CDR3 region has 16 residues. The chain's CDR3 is CASSQQPTGFGSPLHF. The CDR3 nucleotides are TGTGCCAGCAGCCAACAACCAACAGGTTTTGGGTCACCCCTCCACTTT.

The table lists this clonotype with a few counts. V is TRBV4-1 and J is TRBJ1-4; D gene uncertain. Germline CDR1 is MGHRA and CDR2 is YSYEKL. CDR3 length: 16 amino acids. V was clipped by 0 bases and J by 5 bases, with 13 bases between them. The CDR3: CASSQDGAPSNEKLFF. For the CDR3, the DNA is TGCGCCAGCAGCCAAGATGGAGCCCCTTCAAATGAAAAACTGTTTTTT.

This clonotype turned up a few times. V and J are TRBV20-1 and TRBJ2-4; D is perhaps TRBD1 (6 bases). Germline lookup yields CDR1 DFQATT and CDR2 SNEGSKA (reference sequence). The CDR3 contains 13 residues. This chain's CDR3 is CSATGLDKNIQYF. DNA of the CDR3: TGCAGCGCAACAGGGTTGGACAAAAACATTCAGTACTTC.

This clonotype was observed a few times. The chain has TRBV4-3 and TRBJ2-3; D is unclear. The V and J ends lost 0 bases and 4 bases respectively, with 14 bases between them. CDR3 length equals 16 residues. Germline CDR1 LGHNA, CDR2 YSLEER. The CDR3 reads CASSQDRSTTPDTQYF. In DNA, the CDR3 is TGCGCCAGCAGCCAAGATCGCTCGACGACCCCAGATACGCAGTATTTT.

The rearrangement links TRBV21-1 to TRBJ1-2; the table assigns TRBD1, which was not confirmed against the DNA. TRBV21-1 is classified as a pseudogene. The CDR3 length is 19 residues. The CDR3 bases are TGTGCCAGCAGCAAAGCGAATTTTCTATGTGGGCAGGGGTTGGGTGGCTACACCTTC. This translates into CASSKANFLCGQGLGGYTF.

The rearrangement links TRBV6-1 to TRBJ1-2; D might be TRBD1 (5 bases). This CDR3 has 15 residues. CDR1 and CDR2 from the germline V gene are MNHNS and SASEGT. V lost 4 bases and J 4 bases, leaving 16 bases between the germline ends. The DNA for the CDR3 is TGTGCCAGCAGTGGGTGGGGACTGACCTTCTATGGCTACACCTTC. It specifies CASSGWGLTFYGYTF.

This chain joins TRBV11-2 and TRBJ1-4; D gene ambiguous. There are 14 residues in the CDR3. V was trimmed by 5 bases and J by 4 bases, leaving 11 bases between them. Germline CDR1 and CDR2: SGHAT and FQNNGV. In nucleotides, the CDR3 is TGTGCCAGCAGCCCTCGGCCTTTTAATGAAAAACTGTTTTTT. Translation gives CASSPRPFNEKLFF.

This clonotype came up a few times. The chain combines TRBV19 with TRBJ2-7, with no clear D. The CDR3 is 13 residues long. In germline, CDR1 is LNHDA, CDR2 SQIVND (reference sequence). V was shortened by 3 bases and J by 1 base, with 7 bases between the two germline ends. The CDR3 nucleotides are TGTGCCAGTAGTATGAACCCATCCTACGAGCAGTACTTC. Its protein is CASSMNPSYEQYF.

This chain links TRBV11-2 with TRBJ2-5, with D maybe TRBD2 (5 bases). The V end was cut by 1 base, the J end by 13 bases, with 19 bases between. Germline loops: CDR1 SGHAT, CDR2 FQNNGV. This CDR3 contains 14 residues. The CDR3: CASSLVEGDYERYF. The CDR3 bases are TGTGCCAGCAGCTTAGTCGAGGGAGACTACGAGCGGTACTTC.

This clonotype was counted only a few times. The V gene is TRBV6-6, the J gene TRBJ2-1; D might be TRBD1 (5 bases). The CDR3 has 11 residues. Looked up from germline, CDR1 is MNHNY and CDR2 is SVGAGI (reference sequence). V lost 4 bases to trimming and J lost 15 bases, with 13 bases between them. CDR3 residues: CASSFGAGRFF. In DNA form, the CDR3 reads TGTGCCAGCAGTTTTGGGGCAGGGCGGTTCTTC.

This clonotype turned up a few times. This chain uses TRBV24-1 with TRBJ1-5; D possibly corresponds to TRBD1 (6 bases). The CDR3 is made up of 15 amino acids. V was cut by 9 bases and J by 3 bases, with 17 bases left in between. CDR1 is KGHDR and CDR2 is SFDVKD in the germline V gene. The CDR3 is CATAPGQGYNQPQHF. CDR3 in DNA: TGTGCCACCGCCCCTGGGCAGGGGTACAATCAGCCCCAGCATTTT.

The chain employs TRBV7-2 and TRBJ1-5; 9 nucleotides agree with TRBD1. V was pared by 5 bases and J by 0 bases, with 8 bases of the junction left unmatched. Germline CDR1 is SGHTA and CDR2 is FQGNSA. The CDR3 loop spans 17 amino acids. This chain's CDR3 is CASSPGTGIYSNQPQHF. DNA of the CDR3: TGTGCCAGCAGCCCAGGGACAGGGATATATAGCAATCAGCCCCAGCATTTT.

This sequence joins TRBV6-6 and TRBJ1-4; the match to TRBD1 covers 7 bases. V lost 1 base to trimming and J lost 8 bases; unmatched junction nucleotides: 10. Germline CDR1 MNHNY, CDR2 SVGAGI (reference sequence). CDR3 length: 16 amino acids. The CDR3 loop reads CASSYWERGRVEKLFF. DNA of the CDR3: TGTGCCAGCAGTTACTGGGAAAGGGGGCGTGTGGAAAAACTGTTTTTT.

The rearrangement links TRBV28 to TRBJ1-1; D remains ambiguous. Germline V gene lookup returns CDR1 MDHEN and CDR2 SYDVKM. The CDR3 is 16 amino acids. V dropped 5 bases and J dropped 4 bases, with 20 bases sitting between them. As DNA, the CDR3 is TGTGCCAGCAGTACCCCTACAGTTTTAAGTGCCACTGAAGCTTTCTTT. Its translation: CASSTPTVLSATEAFF.

For the CDR3, the DNA is TGCGCCAGCAGCCAAGTCGTAACAGGGGGCCCCCGGGATACGCAGTATTTT. Translated: CASSQVVTGGPRDTQYF. The chain uses TRBV4-1 and TRBJ2-3; the match to TRBD1 covers 9 bases. Germline V lookup: CDR1 MGHRA, CDR2 YSYEKL. The CDR3 loop spans 17 amino acids. With V trimmed by 1 base and J by 6 bases, 11 bases remained unmatched.

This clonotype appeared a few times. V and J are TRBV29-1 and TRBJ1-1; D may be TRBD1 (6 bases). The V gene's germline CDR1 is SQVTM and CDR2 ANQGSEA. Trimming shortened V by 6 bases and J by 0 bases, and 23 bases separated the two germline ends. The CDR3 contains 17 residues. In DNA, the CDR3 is TGCAGCGTGGGAGGGGGAGGGGAGAAAAGAATGAACACTGAAGCTTTCTTT. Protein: CSVGGGGEKRMNTEAFF.

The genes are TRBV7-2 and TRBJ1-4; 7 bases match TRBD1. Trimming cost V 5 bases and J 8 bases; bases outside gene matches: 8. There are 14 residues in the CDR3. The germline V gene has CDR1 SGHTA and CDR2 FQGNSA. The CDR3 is CASSQSQGDEKLFF. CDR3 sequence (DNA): TGTGCCAGCAGCCAAAGCCAGGGGGACGAAAAACTGTTTTTT.

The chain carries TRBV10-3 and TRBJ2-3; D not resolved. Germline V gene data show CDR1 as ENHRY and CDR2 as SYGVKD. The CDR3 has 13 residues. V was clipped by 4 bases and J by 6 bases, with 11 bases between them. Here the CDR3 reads CAISVGMGDTQYF. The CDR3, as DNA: TGTGCCATCAGTGTTGGGATGGGGGATACGCAGTATTTT.

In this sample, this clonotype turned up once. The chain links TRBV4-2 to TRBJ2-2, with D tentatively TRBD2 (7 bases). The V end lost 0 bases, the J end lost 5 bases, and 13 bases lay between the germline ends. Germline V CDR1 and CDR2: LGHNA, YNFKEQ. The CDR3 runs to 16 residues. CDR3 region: CASSQDTGRGTGELFF. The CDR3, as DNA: TGTGCCAGCAGCCAAGACACAGGGAGGGGGACCGGGGAGCTGTTTTTT.

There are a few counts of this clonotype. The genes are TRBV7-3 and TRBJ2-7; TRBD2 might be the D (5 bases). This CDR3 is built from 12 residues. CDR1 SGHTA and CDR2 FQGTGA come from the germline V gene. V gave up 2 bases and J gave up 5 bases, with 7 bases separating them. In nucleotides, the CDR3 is TGTGCCAGCAGCTTATTCGGGGACGAGCAGTACTTC. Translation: CASSLFGDEQYF.

The CDR3 spells CASSYSIGDIQYF. The CDR3 nucleotides are TGTGCCAGCAGTTACTCTATAGGCGACATTCAGTACTTC. This chain uses TRBV6-5 with TRBJ2-4; the D is unclear. This CDR3 region has 13 residues. CDR1 is MNHEY, CDR2 SVGAGI, per germline. Trimming pared 0 bases from V and 8 bases from J, leaving 8 bases between.

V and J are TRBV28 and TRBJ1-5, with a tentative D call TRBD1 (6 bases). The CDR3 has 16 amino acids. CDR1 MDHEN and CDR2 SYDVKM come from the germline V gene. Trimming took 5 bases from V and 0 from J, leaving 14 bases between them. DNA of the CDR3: TGTGCCAGCAGTGTTGTGCGGACAGTTAGCAATCAGCCCCAGCATTTT. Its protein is CASSVVRTVSNQPQHF.

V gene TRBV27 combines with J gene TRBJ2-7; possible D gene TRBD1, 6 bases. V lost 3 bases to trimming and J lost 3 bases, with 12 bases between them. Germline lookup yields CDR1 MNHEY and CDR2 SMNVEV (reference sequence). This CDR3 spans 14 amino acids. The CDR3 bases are TGTGCCAGCAGTTTGGGGGACAATCTCTACGAGCAGTACTTC. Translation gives CASSLGDNLYEQYF.